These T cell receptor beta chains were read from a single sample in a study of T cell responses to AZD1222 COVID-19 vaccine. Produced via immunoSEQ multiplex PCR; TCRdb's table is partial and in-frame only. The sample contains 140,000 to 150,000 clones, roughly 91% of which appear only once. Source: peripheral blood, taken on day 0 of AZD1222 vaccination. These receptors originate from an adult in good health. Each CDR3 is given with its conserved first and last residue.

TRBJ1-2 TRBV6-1 CASSDQGLGGYTF
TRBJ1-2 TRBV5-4 CASSRDRQVEGIYGYTF
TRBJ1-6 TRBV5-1 CASSLAGRHVSPLHF
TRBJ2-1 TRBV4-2 CASSHQISGGSVVDEQFF
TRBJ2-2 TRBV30 CAGARRGAGELFF
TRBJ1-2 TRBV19 CASRESAAANYGYTF
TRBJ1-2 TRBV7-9 CASSLEAGGFLGYTF
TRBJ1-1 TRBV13 CASSLDGSGAAFF
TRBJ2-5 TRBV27 CASSLSRTETQYF
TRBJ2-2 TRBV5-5 CASRLRASTGELFF
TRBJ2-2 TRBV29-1 CSVGLQGFGELFF